One T cell receptor (beta chain) is described in this entry. V was shortened by 0 bases and J by 0 bases, with 14 bases between the two germline ends. CDR3 length equals 17 residues. CDR1 SGHKS and CDR2 YYEKEE come from the germline V gene (reference sequence). These data originate in a study of blood T cell repertoires in COVID-19. In the study overall: There were acute and convalescent COVID-19 samples, and they came from the United States, Italy and Spain. PBMCs, B-cell-depleted T cells, or T cells were the source of the cDNA or gDNA that made up the material.

As handled by the study authors: It was from reference gene primer amplification that nucleated cell counts were estimated. Generated by immunoSEQ multiplex PCR, the TCRdb table keeps only in-frame clones and is missing some. The DNA gave D and trimming, while V, J and clone size come from that table. The top ten clones hold 9.5% to 12% of a sample with about 200,000 clones, 80% to 90% of them seen once. The TCR originated in a human donor with active or convalescent COVID-19. The donor label of this sample is uncertain. Sequenced input: peripheral blood. The chain has TRBV5-5 and TRBJ2-3; the D gene is possibly TRBD1 (6 bases). The CDR3, as DNA: TGTGCCAGCAGCTTGGTGGGGGCCCCATCTAGCACAGATACGCAGTATTTT. Translating gives CASSLVGAPSSTDTQYF.